These 23 T cell receptor beta chains were all obtained from the same sample, sequenced in a study of cytomegalovirus exposure and HLA in healthy donors. Both 60 Vbeta primers and 13 Jbeta primers went into the PCR. The method was immunoSEQ multiplex PCR; TCRdb's version includes in-frame clones alone and lacks a portion of them. The sample carries approximately 120,000 clones, about 86% recorded once. The sample comprised PBMCs. The receptors were sampled from a woman aged 25-40 years in good health and CMV-seronegative.

The V gene is TRBV28, the J gene TRBJ2-7; D perhaps matches TRBD2 (5 bases). Germline CDR1 and CDR2: MDHEN and SYDVKM. There are 13 residues in the CDR3. Trimming left V 4 bases short and J 6 bases short, with 13 bases between. This CDR3 reads CASSSTTTSEQYF. The CDR3 region has the DNA TGTGCCAGCAGTTCCACGACTACTTCCGAGCAGTACTTC.

The rearrangement joins TRBV2 to TRBJ1-5, with D possibly matching TRBD1 (6 bases). CDR1 and CDR2 from the germline V gene are SNHLY and FYNNEI. Trimming stripped 4 bases from V and 6 bases from J, with 16 bases between. The CDR3 is 15 amino acids. The CDR3, as DNA: TGTGCCAGCAGTGTCCTTTCAGGGGCTGGTCAGCCCCAGCATTTT. Translating it yields CASSVLSGAGQPQHF.

V usage is TRBV7-9 and J usage is TRBJ2-1; TRBD2 agrees at 7 bases. This CDR3 spans 16 amino acids. J lost 5 bases, V lost 4 bases, and 11 bases had no gene match. Germline V gives CDR1 SEHNR, CDR2 FQNEAQ (reference sequence). CDR3 sequence: CASSSLRTRDHNEQFF. DNA of the CDR3: TGTGCCAGCAGCTCGCTTAGGACTAGAGACCACAATGAGCAGTTCTTC. The full variable domain, in which reference TRBV7-9 and TRBJ2-1 provide the parts outside the CDR3, is DTGVSQNPRHKITKRGQNVTFRCDPISEHNRLYWYRQTLGQGPEFLTYFQNEAQLEKSRLLSDRFSAERPKGSFSTLEIQRTEQGDSAMYLCASSSLRTRDHNEQFFGPGTRLTVL.

This clone occurred a few times. The rearrangement joins TRBV18 to TRBJ2-2, with D possibly TRBD2 on 6 matching bases. CDR1 KGHSH and CDR2 LQKENI come from the germline V gene. The length of the CDR3 is 16 residues. Trimming removed 4 bases from V and 0 bases from J, with 12 bases in between. CDR3 sequence (DNA): TGTGCCAGCTCACTTGGGACTGCCGCGAACACCGGGGAGCTGTTTTTT. This codes for CASSLGTAANTGELFF. The complete variable domain, with remaining parts taken from reference TRBV18 and TRBJ2-2, reads NAGVMQNPRHLVRRRGQEARLRCSPMKGHSHVYWYRQLPEEGLKFMVYLQKENIIDESGMPKERFSAEFPKEGPSILRIQQVVRGDSAAYFCASSLGTAANTGELFFGEGSRLTVL.

This clone appeared once. This rearrangement joins TRBV5-1 to TRBJ2-7; 7 bases align to TRBD2. Unmatched junction bases numbered 9, after V lost 1 base and J lost 2 bases. The CDR3 is 16 residues long. CDR1 is SGHRS, CDR2 YFSETQ, per germline. The CDR3 region has the DNA TGCGCCAGCAGCTTGTCAGGCGGGAGCCCCCCCTACGAGCAGTACTTC. It translates to CASSLSGGSPPYEQYF.

The chain uses TRBV29-1 and TRBJ2-7; D is unresolved. Between the trimmed V and J ends, which lost 4 bases and 2 bases, there was a span of 9 bases. The CDR3 has 12 residues. Germline V gene lookup returns CDR1 SQVTM and CDR2 ANQGSEA. CDR3 DNA sequence: TGCAGCGTTGCCAGCGAAACCTACGAGCAGTACTTC. Translating it yields CSVASETYEQYF.

V usage is TRBV28 and J usage is TRBJ1-3, with 9 bases matching TRBD1. V shed 7 bases, J shed 4 bases, and the junction held 5 bases outside the gene matches. Germline V lookup: CDR1 MDHEN, CDR2 SYDVKM. The length of the CDR3 is 14 residues. The DNA for the CDR3 is TGTGCCAGCACCACAGGGGGCTTAGGAAACACCATATATTTT. Its translation is CASTTGGLGNTIYF.

This chain uses TRBV7-2 with TRBJ2-2, with TRBD2 identical over 7 bases. The CDR3 is 17 residues long. In germline, CDR1 is SGHTA, CDR2 FQGNSA. J gave up 1 base and V 5 bases, and 10 bases lay outside the gene matches. The CDR3: CASSRKGLPGNTGELFF. CDR3 DNA sequence: TGTGCCAGCAGCCGAAAGGGACTACCCGGGAACACCGGGGAGCTGTTTTTT.

The genes are TRBV10-3 and TRBJ2-5; no firm D call. V was cut by 10 bases and J by 4 bases, with 10 bases left in between. The CDR3 runs 11 residues. Germline V gene lookup returns CDR1 ENHRY and CDR2 SYGVKD. CDR3: CASLGLETQYF. CDR3 coding DNA: TGTGCCAGCCTCGGTCTAGAGACCCAGTACTTC.

The chain joins TRBV30 to TRBJ2-7; D perhaps matches TRBD2 (5 bases). Germline V lookup: CDR1 GTSNPN, CDR2 SVGIG (reference sequence). The CDR3 contains 12 residues. Trimming stripped 1 base from V and 4 bases from J, with 8 bases between. The CDR3 is CAWSATSYEQYF. CDR3 nucleotides: TGTGCCTGGAGTGCTACTAGTTACGAGCAGTACTTC. Complete variable domain (other parts from reference TRBV30 and TRBJ2-7): SQTIHQWPATLVQPVGSPLSLECTVEGTSNPNLYWYRQAAGRGLQLLFYSVGIGQISSEVPQNLSASRPQDRQFILSSKKLLLSDSGFYLCAWSATSYEQYFGPGTRLTVT.

V is TRBV6-5 and J is TRBJ2-7; perhaps TRBD2 as D (6 bases). Per germline, CDR1 MNHEY and CDR2 SVGAGI. V dropped 6 bases and J dropped 4 bases, with 19 bases sitting between them. The CDR3 is made up of 15 amino acids. CDR3 sequence: CASRKLGVGGYEQYF. The CDR3 DNA reads TGTGCCAGCAGAAAGCTGGGGGTCGGAGGGTACGAGCAGTACTTC.

This rearrangement joins TRBV4-1 to TRBJ2-7, with TRBD2 matching over 10 bases. Trimming took 1 base from V and 12 from J; bases not matched to a gene: 15. From germline, CDR1 is MGHRA and CDR2 YSYEKL. The CDR3 has 16 amino acids. As DNA, the CDR3 is TGCGCCAGCAGCCAAGTCAGGCTAGCGGGAGATCGAGGTCTGTACTTC. Its translation is CASSQVRLAGDRGLYF.

The chain has TRBV27 and TRBJ2-2, with D perhaps matching TRBD2 (6 bases). With 3 bases removed from V and 2 bases from J, the gap between germline ends came to 10 bases. The CDR3 covers 15 residues. Germline V gene sequence: CDR1 MNHEY, CDR2 SMNVEV (reference sequence). The CDR3 loop reads CASSLGGINTGELFF. In nucleotides, the CDR3 is TGTGCCAGCAGTTTGGGGGGTATAAACACCGGGGAGCTGTTTTTT.

The rearrangement joins TRBV12-5 to TRBJ2-7, with D perhaps matching TRBD2 (7 bases). This CDR3 has 13 residues. Per the germline V gene, CDR1 is LGHNT and CDR2 is FRNRAP. With 8 bases removed from V and 7 bases from J, the gap between germline ends came to 18 bases. CDR3: CASSGGGAREQYF. CDR3 nucleotides: TGTGCTAGTAGTGGAGGGGGGGCGAGAGAGCAGTACTTC. Supplemented by reference TRBV12-5 and TRBJ2-7, the full variable domain reads DARVTQTPRHKVTEMGQEVTMRCQPILGHNTVFWYRQTMMQGLELLAYFRNRAPLDDSGMPKDRFSAEMPDATLATLKIQPSEPRDSAVYFCASSGGGAREQYFGPGTRLTVT.

The V call is TRBV6-1, the J call TRBJ1-1; 10 bases line up with TRBD1. Germline values: CDR1 MNHNS, CDR2 SASEGT. The CDR3 sequence is 16 residues long. Trimming cost V 1 base and J 0 bases; bases outside gene matches: 2. The CDR3 loop reads CASSEGTGGLNTEAFF. The CDR3 DNA sequence: TGTGCCAGCAGTGAAGGGACAGGGGGTCTGAACACTGAAGCTTTCTTT.

The chain is built from TRBV5-1 and TRBJ2-2; TRBD2 aligns across 7 bases. V lost 0 bases to trimming and J lost 4 bases; unmatched junction nucleotides: 3. Germline CDR1 reads SGHRS; CDR2 reads YFSETQ. The CDR3 is 15 amino acids. The DNA for the CDR3 is TGCGCCAGCAGCTTGGAACGCGGGAGCACCGGGGAGCTGTTTTTT. This gives the protein CASSLERGSTGELFF. Drawing the rest from reference TRBV5-1 and TRBJ2-2, the complete variable domain is KAGVTQTPRYLIKTRGQQVTLSCSPISGHRSVSWYQQTPGQGLQFLFEYFSETQRNKGNFPGRFSGRQFSNSRSEMNVSTLELGDSALYLCASSLERGSTGELFFGEGSRLTVL.

This clone showed up just a few times. This chain links TRBV18 with TRBJ2-7; the D gene is possibly TRBD1 (5 bases). Germline CDR1 KGHSH, CDR2 LQKENI. The V and J ends lost 2 bases and 3 bases respectively, with 8 bases between them. The length of the CDR3 is 13 residues. The CDR3 nucleotides are TGTGCCAGCTCACCAGGACAAAACTACGAGCAGTACTTC. Translation: CASSPGQNYEQYF.

This clone was observed a single time. The rearrangement joins TRBV10-2 to TRBJ2-6; TRBD1 matches at 7 bases. CDR1 WSHSY and CDR2 SAAADI come from the germline V gene. The CDR3 is made up of 17 amino acids. With V trimmed by 6 bases and J by 0 bases, 8 bases remained unmatched. The CDR3 bases are TGCGCCAGCAGCCCCGCGACAGGGTCCTCTGGGGCCAACGTCCTGACTTTC. It translates to CASSPATGSSGANVLTF.

The chain uses TRBV2 and TRBJ1-2; D remains ambiguous. The CDR3 totals 12 residues. Germline CDR1 and CDR2: SNHLY and FYNNEI. V was shortened by 4 bases and J by 4 bases, with 7 bases between the two germline ends. This CDR3 is CASSAEGYGYTF. The CDR3 coding sequence is TGTGCCAGCAGTGCCGAGGGCTATGGCTACACCTTC.

This chain joins TRBV28 and TRBJ1-5; perhaps TRBD1 as D (6 bases). The CDR3 contains 14 residues. V lost 8 bases and J 6 bases, leaving 17 bases between the germline ends. Per the germline V gene, CDR1 is MDHEN and CDR2 is SYDVKM. The DNA for the CDR3 is TGTGCCAGCCTGGTTAGGGGGGGCGTTCAGCCCCAGCATTTT. Translating gives CASLVRGGVQPQHF.

This chain connects TRBV10-3 to TRBJ2-3; TRBD1 might be the D (5 bases). CDR1 is ENHRY and CDR2 is SYGVKD in the germline V gene. CDR3 length: 15 amino acids. The V and J ends lost 3 bases and 1 base respectively, with 11 bases between them. DNA for the CDR3: TGTGCCATCAGTGAAACAGGCTTGGGCACAGATACGCAGTATTTT. Translated, it gives CAISETGLGTDTQYF.

In this sample, this clone turned up once. The chain recombines TRBV6-7 with TRBJ1-2; perhaps TRBD1 as D (5 bases). TRBV6-7 is noted as an ORF with a role that remains uncertain. The CDR3 sequence is 11 residues long. Deletions cut 6 bases from V and 5 bases from J, with 7 bases between. The CDR3 sequence: CASRGQYGYTF. Here the CDR3 DNA reads TGTGCCAGCAGGGGGCAGTATGGCTACACCTTC.

J is TRBJ2-2 and V is TRBV4-2; 7 bases are shared with TRBD2. Germline V gene lookup returns CDR1 LGHNA and CDR2 YNFKEQ. V dropped 4 bases and J dropped 3; count of bases not matched to a gene: 11. There are 17 residues in the CDR3. CDR3 sequence (DNA): TGTGCCAGCAGCCCCCAAAGGCGGGAGACTGACACCGGGGAGCTGTTTTTT. Protein product: CASSPQRRETDTGELFF.